A single sample is the source of the 9 T cell receptor beta chains below, sequenced in a study of CD8 T cells in Susac syndrome. RNA in amounts of 0.5 to 1 ug was reverse transcribed with random hexamers. MiXCR, run by TCRdb on the immunoSEQ multiplex PCR reads, gives a single entry per CDR3 protein. The sample shows approximately 190,000 distinct CDR3 sequences, around 93% of them seen only once. The source material was CD8+ T cells from PBMCs. These receptors were collected from a human donor with Susac syndrome.

A single count supports this clonotype. The V and J genes are TRBV9 and TRBJ2-6, with D maybe TRBD1 (6 bases). Trimming took 1 base from V and 0 from J, leaving 20 bases between them. Germline values: CDR1 SGDLS, CDR2 YYNGEE. The CDR3 loop spans 20 amino acids. The CDR3, as DNA: TGTGCCAGCAGCGTAATGTCAAGGGGGACATTTAGCTCTGGGGCCAACGTCCTGACTTTC. Its protein is CASSVMSRGTFSSGANVLTF.

The chain combines TRBV28 with TRBJ2-1; 7 nucleotides align to TRBD1. This CDR3 is 14 amino acids long. After removal of 6 bases from V and 2 bases from J, the junction contained 4 bases not matched to a gene. Germline V CDR1 and CDR2: MDHEN, SYDVKM. CDR3 sequence (DNA): TGTGCCAGCAGGGGGACAGACCCCTACAATGAGCAGTTCTTC. Translating it yields CASRGTDPYNEQFF.

This chain links TRBV30 with TRBJ2-2; no clear D gene. The CDR3 is made up of 14 amino acids. The germline V gene has CDR1 GTSNPN and CDR2 SVGIG (reference sequence). The germline V and J ends were trimmed by 0 bases and 6 bases, with 11 bases remaining between them. The CDR3 bases are TGTGCCTGGAGTGTACTCAGTATAGCCGGGGAGCTGTTTTTT. This translates into CAWSVLSIAGELFF.

This clonotype was found once. The V gene is TRBV20-1, the J gene TRBJ2-1; TRBD2 agrees at 7 bases. The CDR3 contains 14 residues. Unmatched junction bases numbered 5, after V lost 6 bases and J lost 0 bases. Germline V CDR1 and CDR2: DFQATT, SNEGSKA (reference sequence). In DNA, the CDR3 is TGCAGTGCCCTGGGACTAAGCTCCTACAATGAGCAGTTCTTC. It encodes CSALGLSSYNEQFF.

The count of this clonotype is one. The V gene is TRBV7-8, the J gene TRBJ2-1, with TRBD1 matching over 8 bases. Germline CDR1 reads SGHVS; CDR2 reads FQNEAQ. The CDR3 contains 16 residues. With 2 bases clipped from V and 7 bases from J, the junction kept 10 bases outside the gene matches. The CDR3 nucleotides are TGTGCCAGCAGCTTACTTATGGGACAGGCTGAGAATGAGCAGTTCTTC. It specifies CASSLLMGQAENEQFF.

The chain links TRBV4-1 to TRBJ2-7; unclear D gene. The ends were cut back, 0 bases at V and 0 bases at J, with 12 bases in the middle. CDR1 and CDR2 from the germline V gene are MGHRA and YSYEKL. This CDR3 has 16 amino acids. CDR3 nucleotide sequence: TGCGCCAGCAGCCAAGACCAGGCCCCGAGCTCCTACGAGCAGTACTTC. This encodes CASSQDQAPSSYEQYF.

The chain couples TRBV4-1 to TRBJ1-1; 7 bases match TRBD1. This CDR3 has 15 amino acids. Trimming cost V 6 bases and J 0 bases; bases outside gene matches: 7. Germline V CDR1 and CDR2: MGHRA, YSYEKL. CDR3 bases: TGCGCCAGCAGTCAGCAGACAGGGTTGAACACTGAAGCTTTCTTT. Translation gives CASSQQTGLNTEAFF.

The gene calls are TRBV13 and TRBJ1-1; no firm D call. Trimming pared 5 bases from V and 10 bases from J, leaving 17 bases between. Germline CDR1 is PRHDT and CDR2 is FYEKMQ (reference sequence). CDR3 length equals 13 residues. The CDR3 nucleotides are TGTGCCAGCAGCCTAACGGGCGGGGAAGGAGCTTTCTTT. Its protein is CASSLTGGEGAFF.

This chain joins TRBV20-1 and TRBJ1-5, with D unresolved. Germline V gene sequence: CDR1 DFQATT, CDR2 SNEGSKA (reference sequence). CDR3 length: 15 residues. The V and J ends lost 1 base and 0 bases respectively, with 10 bases between them. CDR3 DNA sequence: TGCAGTGCTAGAGGTCGCCAGTATAGCAATCAGCCCCAGCATTTT. Translated, it gives CSARGRQYSNQPQHF.